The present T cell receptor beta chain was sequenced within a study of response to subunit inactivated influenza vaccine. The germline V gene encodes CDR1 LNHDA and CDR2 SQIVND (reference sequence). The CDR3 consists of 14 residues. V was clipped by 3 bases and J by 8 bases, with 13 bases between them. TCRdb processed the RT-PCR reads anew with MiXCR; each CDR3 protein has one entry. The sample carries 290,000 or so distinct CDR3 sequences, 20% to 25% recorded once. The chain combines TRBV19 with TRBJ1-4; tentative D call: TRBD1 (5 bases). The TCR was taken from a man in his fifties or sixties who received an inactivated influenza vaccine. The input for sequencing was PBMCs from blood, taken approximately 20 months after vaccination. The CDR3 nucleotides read TGTGCCAGTAGTATGCGGCAGGGAGGCGAAAAACTGTTTTTT. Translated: CASSMRQGGEKLFF.